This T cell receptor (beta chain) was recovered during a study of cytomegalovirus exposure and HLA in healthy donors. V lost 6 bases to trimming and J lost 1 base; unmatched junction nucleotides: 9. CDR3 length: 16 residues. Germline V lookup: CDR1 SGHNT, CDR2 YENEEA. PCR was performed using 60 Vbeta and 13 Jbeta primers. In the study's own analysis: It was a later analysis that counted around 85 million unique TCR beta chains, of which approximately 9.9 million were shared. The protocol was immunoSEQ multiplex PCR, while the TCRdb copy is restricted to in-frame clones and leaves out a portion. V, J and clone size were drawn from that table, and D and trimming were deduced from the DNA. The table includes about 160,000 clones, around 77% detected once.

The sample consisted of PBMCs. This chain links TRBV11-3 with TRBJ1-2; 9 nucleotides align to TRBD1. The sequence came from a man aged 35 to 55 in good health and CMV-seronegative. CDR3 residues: CASSPLDRGGNYGYTF. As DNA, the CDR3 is TGTGCCAGCAGTCCCTTGGACAGGGGAGGTAACTATGGCTACACCTTC.